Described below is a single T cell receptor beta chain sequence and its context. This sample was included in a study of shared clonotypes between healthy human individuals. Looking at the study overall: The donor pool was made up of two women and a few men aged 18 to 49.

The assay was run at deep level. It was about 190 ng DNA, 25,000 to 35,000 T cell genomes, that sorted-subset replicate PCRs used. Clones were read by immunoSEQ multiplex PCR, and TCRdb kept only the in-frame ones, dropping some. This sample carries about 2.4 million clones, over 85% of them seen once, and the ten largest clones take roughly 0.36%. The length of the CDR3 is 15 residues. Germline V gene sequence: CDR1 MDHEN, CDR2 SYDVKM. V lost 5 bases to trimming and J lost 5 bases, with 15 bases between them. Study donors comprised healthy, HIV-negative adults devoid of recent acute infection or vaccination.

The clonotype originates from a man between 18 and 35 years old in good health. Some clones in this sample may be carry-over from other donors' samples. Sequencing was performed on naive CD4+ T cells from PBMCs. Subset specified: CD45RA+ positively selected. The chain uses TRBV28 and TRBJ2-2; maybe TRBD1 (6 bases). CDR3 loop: CASSPGQLQTGELFF. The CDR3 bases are TGTGCCAGCAGTCCAGGACAGCTTCAGACCGGGGAGCTGTTTTTT.